Listed below are T cell receptor beta chains from one sample, sequenced in a study of OX40 agonist ivuxolimab in advanced cancers. Clones were sequenced by immunoSEQ multiplex PCR, and TCRdb holds only the in-frame ones, with some missing. Of fewer than 85,000 clones listed, 70% to 90% are singletons. Sample: CD4+ or CD8+ T cells sorted from blood, taken in a trial of the OX40 agonist ivuxolimab. The receptors derive from an adult with an advanced solid tumor such as melanoma, head and neck, liver or kidney cancer. Each CDR3 is given with its conserved first and last residue. A D gene is named only where the DNA matches it firmly. A row's size may be missing; if present it is once, few, many or a size class.

J: TRBJ1-1
size: NA
V: TRBV6-5
D: NA
length: 11
DNA: TGTGCCAGCAGCCCAGGTACTGAAGCTTTCTTT
CDR3: CASSPGTEAFF

J: TRBJ2-5
size: NA
V: TRBV5-1
D: NA
length: 14
DNA: TGCGCCAGCAGATTCGATTTAGGGCGGGAGACCCAGTACTTC
CDR3: CASRFDLGRETQYF

J: TRBJ1-2
size: NA
V: TRBV29-1
D: NA
length: 12
DNA: TGCAGCGTTGAAGGTGTGGACTATGGCTACACCTTC
CDR3: CSVEGVDYGYTF

J: TRBJ1-5
size: NA
V: TRBV27
D: TRBD1
length: 18
DNA: TGTGCCAGCAGTTTATCCCCTACAAGACAGGGACAGGGACAGCCCCAGCATTTT
CDR3: CASSLSPTRQGQGQPQHF

J: TRBJ1-3
size: NA
V: TRBV5-4
D: TRBD1
length: 15
DNA: TGTGCCAGCAGACCAGGGACAGGCTCTGGAAACACCATATATTTT
CDR3: CASRPGTGSGNTIYF

J: TRBJ2-5
size: NA
V: TRBV6-1
D: TRBD1
length: 15
DNA: TGTGCCAGCAGTGAAAACAGGGGGCTCCGAGAGACCCAGTACTTC
CDR3: CASSENRGLRETQYF

J: TRBJ1-6
size: NA
V: TRBV6-1
D: NA
length: 16
DNA: TGTGCCAGCAGTGAAGTAGGTGTTTCCTATAATTCACCCCTCCACTTT
CDR3: CASSEVGVSYNSPLHF

J: TRBJ1-2
size: NA
V: TRBV28
D: NA
length: 11
DNA: TGTGCCAGCAGTTTGCCAAATGGCTACACCTTC
CDR3: CASSLPNGYTF

J: TRBJ2-3
size: once
V: TRBV19
D: NA
length: 14
DNA: TGTGCCAGTAGCAGAGGGCCCGGAACAGATACGCAGTATTTT
CDR3: CASSRGPGTDTQYF

J: TRBJ1-2
size: NA
V: TRBV9
D: TRBD1
length: 18
DNA: TGTGCCAGCAGCTCCCCCGGGACAGAGCTCGAGTTCAACTATGGCTACACCTTC
CDR3: CASSSPGTELEFNYGYTF

J: TRBJ2-4
size: NA
V: TRBV19
D: NA
length: 13
DNA: TGTGCCAGTAGCGATCATTTCAAAAACATTCAGTACTTC
CDR3: CASSDHFKNIQYF

J: TRBJ1-6
size: once
V: TRBV6-1
D: NA
length: 13
DNA: TGTACCAGCAGTGCACAACAAAATTCACCCCTCCACTTT
CDR3: CTSSAQQNSPLHF

J: TRBJ2-3
size: NA
V: TRBV28
D: NA
length: 15
DNA: TGTGCCAGCAGCCTCAGGGTAGGTGGAACAGATACGCAGTATTTT
CDR3: CASSLRVGGTDTQYF

J: TRBJ2-5
size: NA
V: TRBV5-6
D: NA
length: 13
DNA: TGTGCCAGCAGCTTCCCATCCCAAGAGACCCAGTACTTC
CDR3: CASSFPSQETQYF

J: TRBJ2-1
size: NA
V: TRBV7-2
D: NA
length: 14
DNA: TGTGCCAGCAGCTCCTCCGGGGTGGCCGATGAGCAGTTCTTC
CDR3: CASSSSGVADEQFF

J: TRBJ2-2
size: few
V: TRBV2
D: NA
length: 14
DNA: TGTGCCAGCAGTGGCGGTCAGAAGACCGGGGAGCTGTTTTTT
CDR3: CASSGGQKTGELFF

J: TRBJ2-3
size: NA
V: TRBV2
D: TRBD2
length: 16
DNA: TGTGCCAGCAGTCGGAATAGCGGGGGACGCACAGATACGCAGTATTTT
CDR3: CASSRNSGGRTDTQYF

J: TRBJ2-7
size: NA
V: TRBV7-2
D: NA
length: 13
DNA: TGTGCCAGCGATGGGGAGGGGGCCTACGAGCAGTACTTC
CDR3: CASDGEGAYEQYF

J: TRBJ2-1
size: NA
V: TRBV6-1
D: NA
length: 13
DNA: TGTGCCAGCCGGGATCCCTTTAGTGATGAGCAGTTCTTC
CDR3: CASRDPFSDEQFF

J: TRBJ2-1
size: NA
V: TRBV7-3
D: NA
length: 13
DNA: TGTGCCAGCAGCTTCCCCGGGCTGGGTGAGCAGTTCTTC
CDR3: CASSFPGLGEQFF

J: TRBJ2-7
size: NA
V: TRBV5-4
D: NA
length: 15
DNA: TGTGCCAGCAGCTTCCCGAACAGGCCTTTCTACGAGCAGTACTTC
CDR3: CASSFPNRPFYEQYF

J: TRBJ2-5
size: NA
V: TRBV4-1
D: TRBD1
length: 13
DNA: TGCGCCAGCAGCCCACTTACAGGGGGGACCCAGTACTTC
CDR3: CASSPLTGGTQYF

J: TRBJ1-2
size: NA
V: TRBV9
D: TRBD1
length: 14
DNA: TGTGCCAGCACCGTGGGGGACAGGGCCGGAGGCTACACCTTC
CDR3: CASTVGDRAGGYTF

J: TRBJ2-2
size: NA
V: TRBV4-1
D: TRBD2
length: 16
DNA: TGCGCCAGCAGCCATCCCCGGGGGGGGAACACCGGGGAGCTGTTTTTT
CDR3: CASSHPRGGNTGELFF

J: TRBJ1-2
size: NA
V: TRBV6-1
D: TRBD1
length: 14
DNA: TGTGCCAGCAGCCATTGGGACAGGGAGGGCGGCTACACCTTC
CDR3: CASSHWDREGGYTF

J: TRBJ2-3
size: NA
V: TRBV5-4
D: NA
length: 14
DNA: TGTGCCAGCAGCCCTCCGGTCGGCATTAATACGCAGTATTTT
CDR3: CASSPPVGINTQYF

J: TRBJ1-4
size: once
V: TRBV4-3
D: NA
length: 16
DNA: TGCGCCAGCAGCCAAGATGTCCAGGGGTTTAATGAAAAACTGTTTTTT
CDR3: CASSQDVQGFNEKLFF

J: TRBJ2-7
size: NA
V: TRBV29-1
D: TRBD2
length: 14
DNA: TGCAGCGTTGCCCCCGGGGCGGGGGGCTACGAGCAGTACTTC
CDR3: CSVAPGAGGYEQYF

J: TRBJ1-2
size: NA
V: TRBV5-6
D: NA
length: 14
DNA: TGTGCCAGCAGCTTGCATGTCGCCGCGAGTGGCTACACCTTC
CDR3: CASSLHVAASGYTF

J: TRBJ1-1
size: few
V: TRBV19
D: NA
length: 14
DNA: TGTGCCAGTAGTAAGACGGCCACGAACACTGAAGCTTTCTTT
CDR3: CASSKTATNTEAFF

J: TRBJ1-1
size: NA
V: TRBV5-6
D: NA
length: 15
DNA: TGTGCCAGCAGCCCCCCGTCAACGGGGTTGGCTGAAGCTTTCTTT
CDR3: CASSPPSTGLAEAFF

J: TRBJ2-1
size: NA
V: TRBV5-4
D: NA
length: 16
DNA: TGTGCCAGCAGCTTGGCTGGCAGTAGAACGAACAATGAGCAGTTCTTC
CDR3: CASSLAGSRTNNEQFF

J: TRBJ2-7
size: NA
V: TRBV19
D: NA
length: 13
DNA: TGTGCCAGTAGCGCTACAGGGACCTACGAGCAGTACTTC
CDR3: CASSATGTYEQYF

J: TRBJ2-5
size: NA
V: TRBV7-9
D: TRBD2
length: 13
DNA: TGTGCCAGCAAATCCGGGGGGGGTGAGACCCAGTACTTC
CDR3: CASKSGGGETQYF

J: TRBJ1-4
size: once
V: TRBV5-6
D: NA
length: 15
DNA: TGTGCCAGCAGCTCCCGGACAGTGGGGAACGAAAAACTGTTTTTT
CDR3: CASSSRTVGNEKLFF

J: TRBJ2-1
size: NA
V: TRBV5-1
D: NA
length: 16
DNA: TGCGCCAGCAGCTTGGTCCCCAGCGCCGGGCACAATGAGCAGTTCTTC
CDR3: CASSLVPSAGHNEQFF

J: TRBJ1-3
size: few
V: TRBV6-1
D: TRBD1
length: 14
DNA: TGTGCCAGCGGGGACAGCTTCTCTGGAAACACCATATATTTT
CDR3: CASGDSFSGNTIYF

J: TRBJ1-1
size: NA
V: TRBV6-5
D: NA
length: 15
DNA: TGTGCCAGCAGTTACCCCATGGGGGAAAACACTGAAGCTTTCTTT
CDR3: CASSYPMGENTEAFF

J: TRBJ1-2
size: NA
V: TRBV19
D: NA
length: 14
DNA: TGTGCCAGTACGGCCCCGGGGGAGGCTAATGGCTACACCTTC
CDR3: CASTAPGEANGYTF

J: TRBJ2-3
size: NA
V: TRBV6-1
D: TRBD2
length: 14
DNA: TGTGCCAGCCTAGCGGGGGGGCATACAGATACGCAGTATTTT
CDR3: CASLAGGHTDTQYF

J: TRBJ1-2
size: NA
V: TRBV5-6
D: NA
length: 12
DNA: TGTGCCAGCAGCTTGGCCGACGTCGGCTACACCTTC
CDR3: CASSLADVGYTF

J: TRBJ1-5
size: NA
V: TRBV10-1
D: NA
length: 13
DNA: TGCGCCAGCAGTGAGAACGGGTATCAGCCCCAGCATTTT
CDR3: CASSENGYQPQHF

J: TRBJ2-5
size: NA
V: TRBV5-1
D: NA
length: 15
DNA: TGCGCCAGCAGCTTGGGTCCGGGGCGACAAGAGACCCAGTACTTC
CDR3: CASSLGPGRQETQYF

J: TRBJ1-2
size: NA
V: TRBV6-6
D: NA
length: 16
DNA: TGTGCCAGCAGTTACTCGAGAGGTCAGGGGACCTATGGCTACACCTTC
CDR3: CASSYSRGQGTYGYTF

J: TRBJ2-1
size: NA
V: TRBV25-1
D: NA
length: 14
DNA: TGTGCCAGCAAGGGCCCCTTCAACGGGAATGAGCAGTTCTTC
CDR3: CASKGPFNGNEQFF

J: TRBJ2-3
size: NA
V: TRBV19
D: NA
length: 14
DNA: TGTGCCAGTAGTATAGTGATTAACACAGATACGCAGTATTTT
CDR3: CASSIVINTDTQYF

J: TRBJ1-6
size: NA
V: TRBV2
D: NA
length: 13
DNA: TGTGCCAGCAGTGGACTCTCAAATTCACCCCTCCACTTT
CDR3: CASSGLSNSPLHF

J: TRBJ1-2
size: NA
V: TRBV28
D: NA
length: 15
DNA: TGTGCCAGCAGTACCCCGGCCGGGGGTAACTATGGCTACACCTTC
CDR3: CASSTPAGGNYGYTF

J: TRBJ1-2
size: NA
V: TRBV7-3
D: TRBD1
length: 13
DNA: TGTGCCAGCAGCCATGGGACAGGGTCTGGCTACACCTTC
CDR3: CASSHGTGSGYTF

J: TRBJ2-5
size: NA
V: TRBV5-8
D: NA
length: 13
DNA: TGTGCCAGCAGCTTGGAAGCGGTGGGGACCCAGTACTTC
CDR3: CASSLEAVGTQYF

J: TRBJ1-1
size: NA
V: TRBV10-3
D: TRBD1
length: 14
DNA: TGTGCCTCTAGGACAGGATCTAGGGCCACTGAAGCTTTCTTT
CDR3: CASRTGSRATEAFF